One TCR beta chain is described in this entry. What it binds is not known. The data originate from a study of shared clonotypes between healthy human individuals. Across the study: Three CD4 naive, three CD4 memory, two CD8 naive and one CD8 memory plate were used per donor. General observations from the study: Rarefaction exposed incomplete sorted-subset sequencing despite large depth. Only blood was sampled; tissue repertoires likely differ.

The data were produced by immunoSEQ multiplex PCR, yet TCRdb's version contains in-frame clones alone and is incomplete. Counted here are about 710,000 clones, 72% occurring once; the ten biggest clones make up approximately 1.7%. CDR3 length equals 15 residues. The junction had 5 bases not matched to a gene; V was cut back by 4 bases and J by 5 bases. Germline CDR1 is SGHDT and CDR2 is YYEEEE. The source of this sequence is a young woman in good health. Sequenced material: memory CD4+ T cells sorted from blood. Documented subset: CD45RA-negative fraction. The chain employs TRBV5-6 and TRBJ2-3; 12 bases are shared with TRBD2. CDR3 DNA: TGTGCCAGCAGCCAGACTAGCGGGAGTGGAGATACGCAGTATTTT. This codes for CASSQTSGSGDTQYF.